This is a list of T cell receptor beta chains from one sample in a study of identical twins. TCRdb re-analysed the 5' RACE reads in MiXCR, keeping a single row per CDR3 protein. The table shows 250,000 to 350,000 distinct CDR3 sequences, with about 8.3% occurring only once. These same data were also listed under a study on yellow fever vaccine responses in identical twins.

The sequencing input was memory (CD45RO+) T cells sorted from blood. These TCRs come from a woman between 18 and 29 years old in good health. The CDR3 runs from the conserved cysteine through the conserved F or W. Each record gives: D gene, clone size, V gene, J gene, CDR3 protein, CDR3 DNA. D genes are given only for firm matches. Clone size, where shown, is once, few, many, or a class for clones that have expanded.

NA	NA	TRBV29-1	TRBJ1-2	CSTLKGLRGDGYTF	TGCAGCACCTTGAAGGGGCTTCGGGGGGATGGCTACACCTTC
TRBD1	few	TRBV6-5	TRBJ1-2	CASSYTGTGIYGYTF	TGTGCCAGCAGTTACACAGGGACAGGCATCTATGGCTACACCTTC
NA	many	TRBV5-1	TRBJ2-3	CASSHYHTGRGSDTQYF	TGCGCCAGCAGCCATTACCACACAGGTCGGGGGTCAGATACGCAGTATTTT
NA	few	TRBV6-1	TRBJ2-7	CASSERQHEQYF	TGTGCCAGCAGTGAACGTCAGCACGAGCAGTACTTC
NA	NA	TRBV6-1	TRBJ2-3	CASKVTEGASTDTQYF	TGTGCCAGCAAAGTTACGGAAGGGGCCAGCACAGATACGCAGTATTTT
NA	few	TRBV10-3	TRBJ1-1	CAISESGGNTEAFF	TGTGCCATCAGTGAGTCAGGGGGAAACACTGAAGCTTTCTTT
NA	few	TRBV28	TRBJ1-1	CASREHLDRSAKAFF	TGTGCCAGCAGGGAACACCTGGACAGAAGTGCAAAAGCTTTCTTT
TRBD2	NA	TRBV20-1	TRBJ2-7	CSASSGSGVEQYF	TGCAGTGCTTCTAGCGGGAGTGGGGTCGAGCAGTACTTC
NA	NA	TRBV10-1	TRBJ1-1	CASSEDTGLGTEAFF	TGCGCCAGCAGTGAAGACACGGGCCTGGGGACTGAAGCTTTCTTT
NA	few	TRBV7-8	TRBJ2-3	CASSLQEGDTDTQYF	TGTGCCAGCAGCTTACAGGAGGGGGACACAGATACGCAGTATTTT
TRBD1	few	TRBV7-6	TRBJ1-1	CASSSRWDREAFF	TGTGCCAGCAGCTCGCGATGGGACAGGGAAGCTTTCTTT
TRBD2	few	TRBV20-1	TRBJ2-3	CSASKTSSPDTQYF	TGCAGTGCTAGCAAGACTAGCTCGCCAGATACGCAGTATTTT
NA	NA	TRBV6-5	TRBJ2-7	CASSWGVYGDEQYF	TGTGCCAGCAGTTGGGGCGTCTATGGGGACGAGCAGTACTTC
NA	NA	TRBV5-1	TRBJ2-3	CASSLVVPTDTQYF	TGCGCCAGCAGCTTGGTGGTACCCACAGATACGCAGTATTTT
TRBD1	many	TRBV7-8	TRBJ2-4	CASSLGQGPLLRYF	TGTGCCAGCAGCTTGGGACAGGGGCCTCTTCTCCGGTACTTC
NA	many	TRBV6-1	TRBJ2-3	CASSRDTTGDTQYF	TGTGCCAGCAGTCGGGACACAACAGGGGATACGCAGTATTTT
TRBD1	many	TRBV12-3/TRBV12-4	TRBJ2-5	CASSFPGTGETQYF	TGTGCCAGCAGTTTTCCCGGGACAGGAGAGACCCAGTACTTC
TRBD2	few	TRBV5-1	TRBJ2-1	CASSPGGALSYNEQFF	TGCGCCAGCAGCCCCGGGGGGGCACTCTCCTACAATGAGCAGTTCTTC
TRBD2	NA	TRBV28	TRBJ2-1	CASSLASGNYNEQFF	TGTGCCAGCAGTTTGGCTAGCGGGAACTACAATGAGCAGTTCTTC
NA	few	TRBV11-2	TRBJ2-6	CASNLVRSPSGANVLTF	TGTGCCAGCAACCTTGTGAGGAGCCCCTCTGGGGCCAACGTCCTGACTTTC
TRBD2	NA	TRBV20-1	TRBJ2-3	CSARDPQGGSTDTQYF	TGCAGTGCTAGAGATCCCCAGGGAGGGTCCACAGATACGCAGTATTTT
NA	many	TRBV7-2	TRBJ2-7	CASSLVGGYEQYF	TGTGCCAGCAGCTTAGTGGGTGGCTACGAGCAGTACTTC
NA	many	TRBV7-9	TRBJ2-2	CASSPLTGELFF	TGTGCCAGCAGCCCCCTTACCGGGGAGCTGTTTTTT
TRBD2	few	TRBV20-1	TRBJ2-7	CSATPTSGSSEQYF	TGCAGTGCTACCCCGACTAGCGGGAGCAGCGAGCAGTACTTC
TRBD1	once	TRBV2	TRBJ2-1	CASTEARTGSNEQFF	TGTGCCAGCACCGAAGCCCGGACAGGATCGAATGAGCAGTTCTTC
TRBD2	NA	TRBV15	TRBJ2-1	CATSRGWGREGSDEQFF	TGTGCCACCAGCAGAGGCTGGGGGCGGGAGGGTAGCGATGAGCAGTTCTTC
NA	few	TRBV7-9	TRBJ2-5	CASSLKAGVETQYF	TGTGCCAGCAGCTTAAAGGCAGGGGTAGAGACCCAGTACTTC
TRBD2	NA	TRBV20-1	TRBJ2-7	CSAYGLAGGAYEQYF	TGCAGTGCTTACGGACTAGCGGGAGGAGCCTACGAGCAGTACTTC
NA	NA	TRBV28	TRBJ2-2	CASSSPRGSSDTGELFF	TGTGCCAGCAGTTCCCCCCGGGGGAGTTCGGACACCGGGGAGCTGTTTTTT
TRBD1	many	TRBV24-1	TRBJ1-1	CATSEGQGNSAEAFF	TGTGCCACCAGTGAGGGACAGGGGAATTCGGCTGAAGCTTTCTTT
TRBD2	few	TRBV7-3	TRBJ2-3	CASSLTSAGGRRTDTQYF	TGTGCCAGCAGCTTAACGTCCGCTGGCGGGAGACGAACAGATACGCAGTATTTT
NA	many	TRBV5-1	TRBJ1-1	CASRVSDTEAFF	TGCGCCAGCAGGGTTTCGGACACTGAAGCTTTCTTT
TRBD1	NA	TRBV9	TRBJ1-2	CASSLHRQGGYTF	TGTGCCAGCAGCCTCCATCGACAGGGTGGCTACACCTTC
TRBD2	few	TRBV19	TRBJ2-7	CASSSPGRGEQYF	TGTGCCAGTAGTTCCCCCGGGAGGGGTGAGCAGTACTTC
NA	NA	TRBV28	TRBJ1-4	CASKATGPLNEKLFF	TGTGCCAGCAAAGCCACCGGGCCACTAAATGAAAAACTGTTTTTT
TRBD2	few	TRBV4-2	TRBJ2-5	CASSQDLGRGGLAETQYF	TGTGCCAGCAGCCAAGATTTAGGGCGGGGGGGCCTTGCAGAGACCCAGTACTTC
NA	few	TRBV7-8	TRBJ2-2	CASSLVAGTNTGELFF	TGTGCCAGCAGCTTAGTAGCAGGGACGAACACCGGGGAGCTGTTTTTT
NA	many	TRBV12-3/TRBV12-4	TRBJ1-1	CASTPFTVDTEAFF	TGTGCCAGCACCCCCTTTACTGTGGACACTGAAGCTTTCTTT
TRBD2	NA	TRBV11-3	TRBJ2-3	CASSFGLVPDTQYF	TGTGCCAGCAGCTTTGGACTAGTTCCAGATACGCAGTATTTT
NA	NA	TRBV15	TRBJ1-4	CATSRVGGINEKLFF	TGTGCCACCAGCAGAGTGGGGGGCATTAATGAAAAACTGTTTTTT